This TCR beta chain was obtained from a study of T cell repertoires in cytomegalovirus infection. Study-wide background: Use of recently identified HLA-C-restricted and well-studied HLA-B-restricted CMV epitopes was part of the study. Evidence of both CMV infection and a matching HLA type came from public TCR beta signatures. Whole-study findings and limits: CMV carriers with the relevant HLA were identified by cumulative public TCR beta family frequency. Ex vivo responses were dominated by HLA-C-restricted CMV-specific TCR beta clonotypes.

Each CDR3 protein is one row after TCRdb ran MiXCR on the reads. The data hold hundreds of thousands of distinct CDR3 sequences, with around 30% observed a single time. In the case of this clonotype: The antigen remains unidentified.

This CDR3 has 16 residues. Germline assignment: CDR1 MNHEY and CDR2 SVGEGT. V trimming: 6 bases; J trimming: 0 bases; junction bases outside the gene matches: 6. The chain recombines TRBV6-2 or TRBV6-3 with TRBJ2-7; 12 bases fit TRBD2. The sequenced sample was cultured CD8+ T cells from PBMCs, obtained from culture after CMV antigen stimulation. This receptor was taken from a human donor in good health (CMV status not recorded). Some clones in this sample may be carry-over from other donors' samples. The CDR3 spells CASSPGLAGISYEQYV. The CDR3 nucleotides read TGTGCCAGCAGCCCAGGACTAGCGGGGATCTCCTACGAGCAGTACGTC.